The sequence of this TCR beta chain was determined in a study of cytomegalovirus exposure and HLA in healthy donors. It was with 60 Vbeta and 13 Jbeta primers that the PCR ran. The data were produced by immunoSEQ multiplex PCR, yet TCRdb's version contains in-frame clones alone and is incomplete. Counted here are about 220,000 clones, 80% to 85% occurring once; the ten biggest clones make up roughly 0.7%. The CDR3 is 16 amino acids. CDR1 is SEHNR and CDR2 is FQNEAQ in the germline V gene (reference sequence). The V end was cut by 3 bases, the J end by 2 bases, with 16 bases between. Specimen: PBMCs. The receptor's source is a boy between 2 and 10 years old in good health and CMV-seronegative. The J gene is TRBJ2-5, the V gene TRBV7-9, with D maybe TRBD1 (5 bases). Here the CDR3 reads CASSLWLTANQETQYF. The DNA for the CDR3 is TGTGCCAGCAGCTTGTGGCTGACAGCGAATCAAGAGACCCAGTACTTC.